This T cell receptor (beta chain) was recovered during a study of blood T cells in healthy people across ages. With respect to this clonotype: The antigen remains unidentified.

Healthy Russian Caucasian donors spanned ages about 6 to 100 years. For every donor, a draw yielded roughly 10 milliliters of peripheral blood. Study-wide results and limits: Among long-lived donors, naive CD4+ cells were more numerous and diversity higher than in aged donors.

Per germline, CDR1 SGHTA and CDR2 FQGNSA. The germline V and J ends were trimmed by 1 base and 6 bases, with 14 bases remaining between them. The CDR3 has 15 amino acids. The second PCR ran roughly 6 to 11 cycles with a sample-barcoded 5' primer and J-beta primers. TCRdb reprocessed the 5' RACE reads with MiXCR, giving one entry per CDR3 protein. The sample holds 1.2 million to 1.5 million distinct CDR3 sequences, approximately 63% seen once. J is TRBJ2-3 and V is TRBV7-2; possible D gene TRBD2, 5 bases. This sequence was found in a man between 18 and 29 years old in good health. Sample: blood. CDR3 bases: TGTGCCAGCAGCTTAGACGGGAAGCGGTTGGATACGCAGTATTTT. The encoded protein is CASSLDGKRLDTQYF.